These T cell receptor beta chains were read from a single sample in a study of CD8+CD57+ T cells in acquired aplastic anemia. TCRdb fed the reads into MiXCR, producing one record per CDR3 protein. The table has hundreds of thousands of distinct CDR3 sequences, about two thirds seen once; the top ten hold approximately 3.9%. Sequences were obtained from sorted CD4+, CD8+, or CD8+CD57+ T cells (not recorded which) from PBMCs. The receptors stem from a human donor in good health, serving as a control. Each CDR3 is given with its conserved first and last residue. Fields, in order: clone size, J gene, CDR3 length, V gene, D gene, CDR3 protein, CDR3 DNA. D genes are given only for firm matches. The listing skips clone size in some rows; elsewhere it reads once, few, many or a size class.

clone_size: once
j_call: TRBJ1-2
cdr3_length: 12
v_call: TRBV19
d_call: .
cdr3_aa: CASSIRQDGYTF
cdr3_nt: TGTGCCAGTAGTATTCGGCAGGATGGCTACACCTTC

clone_size: .
j_call: TRBJ2-7
cdr3_length: 15
v_call: TRBV5-1
d_call: TRBD1
cdr3_aa: CASSLPTGGMYEQYF
cdr3_nt: TGCGCCAGCAGCTTGCCTACAGGGGGGATGTACGAGCAGTACTTC

clone_size: .
j_call: TRBJ1-2
cdr3_length: 14
v_call: TRBV7-8
d_call: .
cdr3_aa: CASRPANSPLHFGF
cdr3_nt: .

clone_size: .
j_call: TRBJ2-5
cdr3_length: 11
v_call: TRBV2
d_call: .
cdr3_aa: CASGGVETQYF
cdr3_nt: TGTGCCAGCGGTGGGGTTGAGACCCAGTACTTC

clone_size: .
j_call: TRBJ2-7
cdr3_length: 13
v_call: TRBV20-1
d_call: .
cdr3_aa: CSALHRETYEQYF
cdr3_nt: TGCAGTGCCCTGCACCGGGAGACCTACGAGCAGTACTTC

clone_size: .
j_call: TRBJ1-2
cdr3_length: 13
v_call: TRBV27
d_call: .
cdr3_aa: CASSLSGEGGYTF
cdr3_nt: TGTGCCAGCAGTTTATCGGGGGAGGGGGGCTACACCTTC

clone_size: once
j_call: TRBJ1-1
cdr3_length: 14
v_call: TRBV11-3
d_call: .
cdr3_aa: CASSHRQADTEAFF
cdr3_nt: TGTGCCAGCAGCCACAGACAGGCAGACACTGAAGCTTTCTTT

clone_size: .
j_call: TRBJ1-6
cdr3_length: 13
v_call: TRBV15
d_call: .
cdr3_aa: CATSNLGYAPLHF
cdr3_nt: TGTGCCACCAGCAATCTAGGCTATGCACCCCTCCATTTT

clone_size: .
j_call: TRBJ2-7
cdr3_length: 12
v_call: TRBV29-1
d_call: .
cdr3_aa: CSGGTASYEQYF
cdr3_nt: TGCAGCGGCGGGACGGCCTCCTACGAGCAGTACTTC

clone_size: .
j_call: TRBJ1-1
cdr3_length: 15
v_call: TRBV5-1
d_call: .
cdr3_aa: CASSLVTAMNTEAFF
cdr3_nt: TGCGCCAGCAGCTTGGTTACAGCCATGAACACTGAAGCTTTCTTT

clone_size: many
j_call: TRBJ2-7
cdr3_length: 15
v_call: TRBV5-6
d_call: .
cdr3_aa: CASSLILWGTYEQYF
cdr3_nt: TGTGCCAGCAGCTTGATTCTTTGGGGGACCTACGAGCAGTACTTC

clone_size: .
j_call: TRBJ1-6
cdr3_length: 14
v_call: TRBV20-1
d_call: .
cdr3_aa: CSAPRQLPNSPLHF
cdr3_nt: TGCAGTGCCCCACGGCAGTTACCTAATTCACCCCTCCACTTT

clone_size: many
j_call: TRBJ1-4
cdr3_length: 13
v_call: TRBV20-1
d_call: .
cdr3_aa: CSASLSVNEKLFF
cdr3_nt: TGCAGTGCTAGTCTCAGCGTTAATGAAAAACTGTTTTTT

clone_size: once
j_call: TRBJ2-5
cdr3_length: 16
v_call: TRBV2
d_call: TRBD2
cdr3_aa: CASTVVGGGLGVSQYF
cdr3_nt: TGTGCCAGCACCGTCGTCGGCGGGGGTCTTGGAGTGTCCCAGTACTTC

clone_size: many
j_call: TRBJ2-2
cdr3_length: 16
v_call: TRBV14
d_call: .
cdr3_aa: CASSQDGGVVTGELFF
cdr3_nt: TGTGCCAGCAGCCAAGATGGTGGGGTCGTCACCGGGGAGCTGTTTTTT

clone_size: .
j_call: TRBJ1-2
cdr3_length: 15
v_call: TRBV5-8
d_call: .
cdr3_aa: CASSCGRGEIYGYTF
cdr3_nt: TGTGCCAGCAGCTGCGGGCGGGGAGAAATCTATGGCTACACCTTC

clone_size: .
j_call: TRBJ1-5
cdr3_length: 14
v_call: TRBV7-9
d_call: .
cdr3_aa: CASKLGRSNHAQHF
cdr3_nt: TGTGCCAGCAAGTTAGGCAGGAGCAATCATGCCCAGCATTTT

clone_size: many
j_call: TRBJ2-3
cdr3_length: 18
v_call: TRBV7-2
d_call: TRBD2
cdr3_aa: CASSLVIAGGLGSDTQYF
cdr3_nt: TGTGCCAGCAGCTTAGTTATAGCGGGGGGGCTGGGCTCAGATACGCAGTATTTT

clone_size: .
j_call: TRBJ2-5
cdr3_length: 13
v_call: TRBV11-2
d_call: .
cdr3_aa: CASRMWEGVTQYF
cdr3_nt: TGCGCCAGCAGGATGTGGGAAGGCGTGACCCAGTACTTC

clone_size: .
j_call: TRBJ2-7
cdr3_length: 14
v_call: TRBV9
d_call: .
cdr3_aa: CASSFSGDSYEQYF
cdr3_nt: TGTGCCAGCAGCTTCAGTGGGGACTCCTACGAGCAGTACTTC

clone_size: once
j_call: TRBJ2-6
cdr3_length: 16
v_call: TRBV9
d_call: .
cdr3_aa: CASSGLKGTQYYVLTF
cdr3_nt: TGTGCCAGCAGTGGCCTCAAGGGCACGCAGTATTACGTCCTGACTTTC

clone_size: once
j_call: TRBJ1-1
cdr3_length: 13
v_call: TRBV30
d_call: .
cdr3_aa: CAWSAGGGTEAFF
cdr3_nt: TGTGCCTGGAGTGCGGGGGGTGGCACTGAAGCTTTCTTT

clone_size: once
j_call: TRBJ2-7
cdr3_length: 14
v_call: TRBV7-3
d_call: .
cdr3_aa: CASSLSSTVEAFFF
cdr3_nt: TGTGCCAGCAGCTTGTCCTCAACCGTTGAAGCTTTCTTTTTC

clone_size: .
j_call: TRBJ2-5
cdr3_length: 14
v_call: TRBV11-3
d_call: .
cdr3_aa: CASSPIAWEETQYF
cdr3_nt: TGTGCCAGCAGCCCAATTGCATGGGAAGAGACCCAGTACTTC

clone_size: many
j_call: TRBJ2-1
cdr3_length: 12
v_call: TRBV20-1
d_call: .
cdr3_aa: CSARRTEGEQFF
cdr3_nt: TGCAGTGCTAGAAGGACAGAAGGTGAGCAGTTCTTC

clone_size: many
j_call: TRBJ2-6
cdr3_length: 17
v_call: TRBV7-2
d_call: .
cdr3_aa: CASSLKAVGSGANVLTF
cdr3_nt: TGTGCCAGCAGCTTAAAGGCCGTGGGGTCTGGGGCCAACGTCCTGACTTTC

clone_size: .
j_call: TRBJ1-2
cdr3_length: 15
v_call: TRBV7-2
d_call: .
cdr3_aa: CASSLAGAGGYGYTF
cdr3_nt: TGTGCCAGCAGCTTAGCGGGAGCGGGGGGGTATGGCTACACCTTC

clone_size: many
j_call: TRBJ1-4
cdr3_length: 14
v_call: TRBV11-1
d_call: TRBD1
cdr3_aa: CASSRDRANEKLFF
cdr3_nt: TGTGCCAGCAGCCGGGACAGGGCTAATGAAAAACTGTTTTTT

clone_size: many
j_call: TRBJ1-4
cdr3_length: 13
v_call: TRBV7-2
d_call: TRBD1
cdr3_aa: CASGTGGNEKLFF
cdr3_nt: TGTGCCAGCGGGACAGGGGGCAATGAAAAACTGTTTTTT

clone_size: .
j_call: TRBJ2-3
cdr3_length: 15
v_call: TRBV6-6
d_call: .
cdr3_aa: CASSGEPTSTDTQYF
cdr3_nt: TGTGCCAGCAGTGGGGAGCCCACTAGCACAGATACGCAGTATTTT

clone_size: .
j_call: TRBJ1-5
cdr3_length: 14
v_call: TRBV5-5
d_call: .
cdr3_aa: CASRDDNSNQPQHF
cdr3_nt: TGTGCCAGCAGGGACGACAATAGCAATCAGCCCCAGCATTTT

clone_size: many
j_call: TRBJ2-3
cdr3_length: 14
v_call: TRBV10-3
d_call: TRBD1
cdr3_aa: CATRQGAGADTQYF
cdr3_nt: TGTGCCACGAGACAGGGGGCAGGAGCAGATACGCAGTATTTT

clone_size: once
j_call: TRBJ2-3
cdr3_length: 14
v_call: TRBV20-1
d_call: TRBD2
cdr3_aa: CSARLAGGQNEQYF
cdr3_nt: TGCAGTGCCAGACTAGCGGGGGGGCAGAATGAGCAGTATTTT

clone_size: .
j_call: TRBJ2-3
cdr3_length: 15
v_call: TRBV7-2
d_call: TRBD1
cdr3_aa: CASSLTGTGLYEQYF
cdr3_nt: TGTGCCAGCAGCTTAACCGGGACAGGGCTTTATGAGCAGTATTTT

clone_size: .
j_call: TRBJ2-1
cdr3_length: 17
v_call: TRBV7-9
d_call: TRBD2
cdr3_aa: CASSLRTSGSGGDEQFF
cdr3_nt: TGTGCCAGCAGCCTCAGGACTAGCGGGAGCGGGGGCGATGAGCAGTTCTTC

clone_size: .
j_call: TRBJ1-6
cdr3_length: 15
v_call: TRBV15
d_call: .
cdr3_aa: CASSSGTSYTSDHYF
cdr3_nt: TGTGCCAGCAGCTCGGGGACCTCATATACTTCCGACCACTACTTT

clone_size: once
j_call: TRBJ2-5
cdr3_length: 11
v_call: TRBV5-1
d_call: .
cdr3_aa: CASSASWANTF
cdr3_nt: TGCGCCAGCAGTGCGTCGTGGGCGAACACCTTC

clone_size: many
j_call: TRBJ1-1
cdr3_length: 14
v_call: TRBV25-1
d_call: .
cdr3_aa: CASSSHEGGSEAFF
cdr3_nt: TGTGCCAGCAGTTCCCACGAAGGGGGTTCTGAAGCTTTCTTT

clone_size: once
j_call: TRBJ1-1
cdr3_length: 14
v_call: TRBV7-2
d_call: .
cdr3_aa: CASSLTGTSTEAFF
cdr3_nt: TGTGCCAGCAGCTTAACCGGGACAAGCACTGAAGCTTTCTTT

clone_size: .
j_call: TRBJ1-1
cdr3_length: 14
v_call: TRBV10-2
d_call: .
cdr3_aa: CASSYSSLGEGAFF
cdr3_nt: TGTGCCAGCAGTTACTCTTCATTGGGTGAGGGAGCTTTCTTT

clone_size: .
j_call: TRBJ1-1
cdr3_length: 14
v_call: TRBV7-9
d_call: .
cdr3_aa: CASSLGQTNYGYSF
cdr3_nt: TGTGCCAGCAGCCTCGGACAGACTAACTATGGCTATTCCTTT

clone_size: .
j_call: TRBJ1-2
cdr3_length: 15
v_call: TRBV7-2
d_call: TRBD1
cdr3_aa: CASSFEVRGIDGFTF
cdr3_nt: TGTGCCAGCAGCTTCGAAGTCAGGGGGATAGATGGCTTCACCTTC

clone_size: .
j_call: TRBJ2-5
cdr3_length: 16
v_call: TRBV12-3/TRBV12-4
d_call: TRBD2
cdr3_aa: CASSLRGTSGGETQYF
cdr3_nt: TGTGCCAGCAGTTTACGCGGGACTAGCGGGGGGGAGACCCAGTACTTC

clone_size: .
j_call: TRBJ1-2
cdr3_length: 16
v_call: TRBV20-1
d_call: .
cdr3_aa: CSARVGGVGVNYGYTF
cdr3_nt: TGCAGTGCTAGAGTAGGGGGGGTGGGGGTCAACTATGGCTACACCTTC

clone_size: few
j_call: TRBJ1-1
cdr3_length: 17
v_call: TRBV15
d_call: .
cdr3_aa: CATSKGESGNTNAEAFF
cdr3_nt: TGCGCCACCAGCAAGGGGGAATCTGGAAACACTAACGCTGAAGCTTTCTTT

clone_size: .
j_call: TRBJ2-7
cdr3_length: 14
v_call: TRBV7-3
d_call: TRBD1
cdr3_aa: CASSPGQDSYKEYF
cdr3_nt: TGTGCCAGCAGCCCGGGACAGGACTCCTACAAGGAGTACTTC

clone_size: .
j_call: TRBJ2-5
cdr3_length: 17
v_call: TRBV15
d_call: TRBD1
cdr3_aa: CATSRGALTGGQETQYF
cdr3_nt: TGTGCCACCAGCAGAGGGGCTTTGACAGGGGGCCAAGAGACCCAGTACTTC

clone_size: few
j_call: TRBJ1-1
cdr3_length: 13
v_call: TRBV2
d_call: .
cdr3_aa: CASSTDPVTEAFF
cdr3_nt: TGTGCCAGCAGTACCGACCCGGTCACTGAAGCTTTCTTT

clone_size: .
j_call: TRBJ1-1
cdr3_length: 14
v_call: TRBV7-9
d_call: .
cdr3_aa: CASLRVMGDSEATF
cdr3_nt: TGCGCCAGCCTGCGGGTGATGGGGGACTCTGAAGCTACCTTT

clone_size: .
j_call: TRBJ2-7
cdr3_length: 16
v_call: TRBV5-1
d_call: .
cdr3_aa: CASSPGSTVGSYEQYF
cdr3_nt: TGCGCCAGCAGCCCAGGGTCGACGGTCGGCTCCTACGAGCAGTACTTC